What follows describes a single T cell receptor beta chain. This sample was included in a study of blood T cell repertoires in COVID-19. Study in general: T cells, B-cell-depleted T cells, or PBMCs supplied cDNA or gDNA.

Trimming left V 2 bases short and J 2 bases short, with 10 bases between. CDR1 is MNHEY, CDR2 SVGEGT, per germline. The CDR3 extends over 15 amino acids. In the original processing: Reference gene primers were amplified, and this amplification served to estimate nucleated cell counts. Using immunoSEQ multiplex PCR, the repertoire was profiled, and TCRdb retains in-frame clones only, with some absent. That table supplies the V and J calls and clone size; D and trimming were determined from the DNA. The table has over 200,000 clones, about 87% seen once. What was sequenced was peripheral blood. The receptor was isolated from a man aged 55 to 69 who had recovered from COVID-19. The J gene is TRBJ1-5, the V gene TRBV6-2 or TRBV6-3, with no clear D. The CDR3 loop is CASSYRLIGNQPQHF. The CDR3 DNA is TGTGCCAGCAGTTACCGACTCATTGGCAATCAGCCCCAGCATTTT.